This T cell receptor beta chain was retrieved from a study of T-cell memory formation after mild COVID-19. Study overall: The two donors had largely donor-specific TCR clusters.

The germline V and J ends were trimmed by 2 bases and 6 bases, with 14 bases remaining between them. Looked up from germline, CDR1 is LNHDA and CDR2 is SQIVND (reference sequence). CDR3 length: 15 amino acids. General study results and limits: Pre-infection memory harbored some responding clones, suggesting cross-reactive memory joined. Clones that contracted from day 15 to 85 were balanced CD4/CD8, while later expanders leaned CD4+.

Amplification by 5'RACE using constant-segment primers produced TCR alpha and TCR beta cDNA libraries that carried sample barcodes and UMIs. Each CDR3 protein gets one entry after TCRdb re-called the 5' RACE reads with MiXCR. This table holds 150,000 to 200,000 distinct CDR3 sequences, 14% found once. As regards this clonotype: No antigen is known for it.

Sequenced material: PBMCs or a T cell subset sorted from them (not recorded which). This chain uses TRBV19 with TRBJ2-1, with D tentatively TRBD2 (5 bases). The clonotype comes from an adult woman who had mild COVID-19 (a few samples of this study predate the infection). Cell type and time point are not known. Written as DNA, the CDR3 is TGTGCCAGTAGTATATACGGTGGAGGACGCAATGAGCAGTTCTTC. Translated, it gives CASSIYGGGRNEQFF.